What follows are 17 T cell receptor beta chains derived from one specimen sequenced in a study of shared clonotypes between healthy human individuals. The repertoire was sequenced with immunoSEQ multiplex PCR; TCRdb's copy has only in-frame clones and lacks some. The sample has about 2.4 million clones, 90% to 95% seen once; the top ten hold around 0.4%. Input material: naive CD4+ T cells from PBMCs. As for subset: CD45RA+ positively selected. The origin of the receptors is a man aged 18 to 29 in good health. Some clones in this sample may be carry-over from other donors' samples.

The chain is built from TRBV5-1 and TRBJ2-7; 12 nucleotides align to TRBD2. Trimming at V came to 0 bases and at J to 1 base, leaving 2 bases not matched to a gene. Germline CDR1 SGHRS, CDR2 YFSETQ. There are 16 residues in the CDR3. This CDR3 reads CASSLETSGSSYEQYF. In DNA, the CDR3 is TGCGCCAGCAGCTTGGAGACTAGCGGGAGTTCCTACGAGCAGTACTTC.

The genes are TRBV18 and TRBJ2-2; D is perhaps TRBD2 (5 bases). The CDR3 is 17 residues long. Trimming pared 0 bases from V and 6 bases from J, leaving 17 bases between. Germline-derived CDR1 and CDR2 are KGHSH and LQKENI. This CDR3 reads CASSPPRAVLLPGELFF. The DNA for the CDR3 is TGTGCCAGCTCACCACCGCGGGCCGTTCTCCTCCCCGGGGAGCTGTTTTTT.

This clone has a single count. The chain couples TRBV28 to TRBJ1-4; possibly TRBD1 for D (6 bases). V was pared by 6 bases and J by 8 bases, with 19 bases between. This CDR3 region has 15 residues. The germline CDR1 and CDR2 sequences are MDHEN and SYDVKM. This CDR3 is CASRSWTDIREKLFF. The CDR3 nucleotides are TGTGCCAGCAGATCTTGGACAGACATCCGAGAAAAACTGTTTTTT.

The chain carries TRBV7-9 and TRBJ1-1, with a weak D call TRBD1 (5 bases). This CDR3 spans 16 amino acids. Germline V CDR1 and CDR2: SEHNR, FQNEAQ (reference sequence). Trimming stripped 5 bases from V and 1 base from J, with 17 bases between. The CDR3 coding sequence is TGTGCCAGCAGCCCTGGGGCTAGGGGCTCGAACACTGAAGCTTTCTTT. It codes for CASSPGARGSNTEAFF.

Comment on this clone: Other DNA variants within this sample encode the same CDR3. The chain carries TRBV18 and TRBJ1-1; 9 nucleotides match TRBD1. There are 14 residues in the CDR3. Germline V lookup: CDR1 KGHSH, CDR2 LQKENI. V lost 5 bases to trimming and J lost 2 bases; unmatched junction nucleotides: 3. This chain's CDR3 is CASSLDRGNTEAFF. CDR3 DNA: TGTGCCAGCTCATTGGACAGGGGCAACACTGAAGCTTTCTTT.

V and J are TRBV2 and TRBJ2-7; 10 nucleotides align to TRBD1. From germline, CDR1 is SNHLY and CDR2 FYNNEI. The CDR3 has 14 residues. With 8 bases clipped from V and 4 bases from J, the junction kept 8 bases outside the gene matches. The DNA for the CDR3 is TGTGCCAGCGGCGAGGGACAGGGGAGGTACGAGCAGTACTTC. This codes for CASGEGQGRYEQYF.

This chain connects TRBV29-1 to TRBJ2-5; 9 bases fit TRBD1. The J call may not be correct, given that the DNA end is closer to TRBJ2-7. This CDR3 spans 13 amino acids. Germline V gene sequence: CDR1 SQVTM, CDR2 ANQGSEA. The CDR3 nucleotides are TGCAGCGCGGGGGACAGGGCGTCCTACGAGCAGTACTTC. It yields the protein CSAGDRASYEQYF.

The rearrangement uses TRBV11-3 and TRBJ2-1, with D possibly being TRBD2 (5 bases). Germline-derived CDR1 and CDR2 are SGHNT and YENEEA. The CDR3 extends over 16 amino acids. V was pared by 1 base and J by 0 bases, with 10 bases between. The CDR3 region is CASSLGRYSSYNEQFF. CDR3 sequence (DNA): TGTGCCAGCAGCTTAGGGAGGTATAGCTCCTACAATGAGCAGTTCTTC.

This clone has just one count. The V gene is TRBV7-2, the J gene TRBJ1-4; D not resolved. The germline V gene encodes CDR1 SGHTA and CDR2 FQGNSA. V lost 1 base and J 8 bases, leaving 17 bases between the germline ends. CDR3 length: 16 amino acids. The CDR3 nucleotides are TGTGCCAGCAGCTTAGTTGGTGGGAACACGGGGGAAAAACTGTTTTTT. This gives the protein CASSLVGGNTGEKLFF.

In this sample, this clone turned up a few times. The chain links TRBV7-9 to TRBJ2-3; D is undetermined. From germline, CDR1 is SEHNR and CDR2 FQNEAQ (reference sequence). The CDR3 loop spans 14 amino acids. The germline V and J ends were trimmed by 2 bases and 5 bases, with 11 bases remaining between them. The CDR3 nucleotides read TGTGCCAGCAGCTTAAGGGCTAGTGGAGATACGCAGTATTTT. Its translation: CASSLRASGDTQYF.

V and J are TRBV2 and TRBJ2-4; perhaps D is TRBD1 or TRBD2 (5 bases each). This CDR3 region has 15 residues. CDR1 is SNHLY, CDR2 FYNNEI, per germline. V was shortened by 6 bases and J by 1 base, with 13 bases between the two germline ends. The CDR3 sequence: CASSEGISAKNIQYF. The CDR3 nucleotides are TGTGCCAGCAGCGAGGGGATCTCGGCCAAAAACATTCAGTACTTC.

This rearrangement joins TRBV4-3 to TRBJ2-7; TRBD2 aligns across 13 bases. The V segment lost 5 bases and the J segment 5 bases; nucleotides outside the gene matches: 12. The germline V gene has CDR1 LGHNA and CDR2 YSLEER. The CDR3 runs to 17 residues. The CDR3 DNA sequence: TGCGCCAGCAGCTATTATCCTAGAGGACTAGCGGGAGACGAGCAGTACTTC. Translation: CASSYYPRGLAGDEQYF.

V and J are TRBV7-2 and TRBJ2-7; TRBD2 matches 9 bases. Germline V gene lookup returns CDR1 SGHTA and CDR2 FQGNSA. The J segment lost 3 bases and the V segment lost 2 bases, leaving 5 bases of the junction unmatched. This CDR3 region has 15 residues. The CDR3, as DNA: TGTGCCAGCAGCTTATATGCTAGCGGGGTCTACGAGCAGTACTTC. Amino acid sequence: CASSLYASGVYEQYF.

The chain is built from TRBV27 and TRBJ1-1; D is unclear. V was trimmed by 1 base and J by 7 bases, leaving 13 bases between them. Germline loops: CDR1 MNHEY, CDR2 SMNVEV (reference sequence). The CDR3 runs 14 residues. The CDR3 nucleotides read TGTGCCAGCAGTTTATTCCACAATAAGGGTGAAGCTTTCTTT. Protein: CASSLFHNKGEAFF.

V and J are TRBV5-6 and TRBJ1-2; the D is unclear. CDR1 SGHDT and CDR2 YYEEEE come from the germline V gene. V lost 4 bases and J 6 bases, leaving 13 bases between the germline ends. CDR3 length equals 13 residues. Written as DNA, the CDR3 is TGTGCCAGCAGCCGAATAAGTACCGATGGCTACACCTTC. This codes for CASSRISTDGYTF. The full variable domain, with the rest looked up from reference TRBV5-6 and TRBJ1-2, is DAGVTQSPTHLIKTRGQQVTLRCSPKSGHDTVSWYQQALGQGPQFIFQYYEEEERQRGNFPDRFSGHQFPNYSSELNVNALLLGDSALYLCASSRISTDGYTFGSGTRLTVV.

DNA of the CDR3: TGTGCCAGCAGCCGAGGGACTAGCGGAGCCTACGAGCAGTACTTC. Translating it yields CASSRGTSGAYEQYF. This chain links TRBV7-9 with TRBJ2-7, with 11 bases fitting TRBD2. Trimming took 5 bases from V and 2 from J; bases not matched to a gene: 5. The CDR3 is 15 residues long. Germline CDR1 and CDR2: SEHNR and FQNEAQ (reference sequence).

The V gene is TRBV29-1, the J gene TRBJ1-2; no clear D gene. Germline CDR1 reads SQVTM; CDR2 reads ANQGSEA. The CDR3 totals 12 residues. Trimming stripped 3 bases from V and 7 bases from J, with 12 bases between. The CDR3 DNA follows: TGCAGCGTTGATAGGTTTCGGGGTGGCTACACCTTC. It encodes CSVDRFRGGYTF. The entire variable domain, with the rest obtained from reference TRBV29-1 and TRBJ1-2, is as follows: SAVISQKPSRDICQRGTSLTIQCQVDSQVTMMFWYRQQPGQSLTLIATANQGSEATYESGFVIDKFPISRPNLTFSTLTVSNMSPEDSSIYLCSVDRFRGGYTFGSGTRLTVV.